The 23 T cell receptor beta chains listed next were all sequenced from one sample in a study of neurological immune-mediated disorders. From the 5' RACE reads, TCRdb called clonotypes with MiXCR, one entry per CDR3 protein. The profile shows about 49,000 distinct CDR3 sequences, 7% to 10% of them singletons. Time point defined: longitudinal time-point 3. The sample was PBMCs. These receptors all come from a middle-aged woman in good health.

Many counts were recorded for this clonotype. This rearrangement joins TRBV12-3 or TRBV12-4 to TRBJ1-1; D is ambiguous. Trimming removed 2 bases at V and 3 bases at J, with 16 bases between. This CDR3 is 16 amino acids long. CDR3 nucleotide sequence: TGTGCCAGCAGTTTAATGTCAGCGACTTTTCACACTGAAGCTTTCTTT. Its translation is CASSLMSATFHTEAFF.

This clonotype appeared many times. The V gene is TRBV18, the J gene TRBJ1-2, with a possible D match to TRBD1 (5 bases). CDR1 is KGHSH, CDR2 LQKENI, per germline. CDR3 length: 13 residues. V shed 1 base and J shed 2 bases, with 5 bases lying between them. For the CDR3, the DNA is TGTGCCAGCTCACCACAGGGGAACTATGGCTACACCTTC. Protein product: CASSPQGNYGYTF.

This clonotype was counted at least ten times. This chain connects TRBV29-1 to TRBJ1-1; D may be TRBD1 (5 bases). Per germline, CDR1 SQVTM and CDR2 ANQGSEA. With 7 bases removed from V and 3 bases from J, the gap between germline ends came to 12 bases. There are 12 residues in the CDR3. Written as DNA, the CDR3 is TGCAGCGCCGGGACGGGGTACACTGAAGCTTTCTTT. It specifies CSAGTGYTEAFF. Filled out from reference TRBV29-1 and TRBJ1-1, the complete variable domain reads SAVISQKPSRDICQRGTSLTIQCQVDSQVTMMFWYRQQPGQSLTLIATANQGSEATYESGFVIDKFPISRPNLTFSTLTVSNMSPEDSSIYLCSAGTGYTEAFFGQGTRLTVV.

This clonotype was seen ten or more times. The chain has TRBV10-3 and TRBJ2-5; 8 bases agree with TRBD2. Germline loops: CDR1 ENHRY, CDR2 SYGVKD. This CDR3 spans 15 amino acids. V lost 6 bases to trimming and J lost 5 bases; unmatched junction nucleotides: 11. CDR3 nucleotides: TGTGCCATCAGCAGACTAGCGAATACCCGGGAGACCCAGTACTTC. This gives the protein CAISRLANTRETQYF.

This clonotype came up a few times. The J gene is TRBJ2-7, the V gene TRBV11-3, with 8 bases aligning to TRBD2. The CDR3 is 14 residues long. Unmatched junction bases numbered 8, after V lost 6 bases and J lost 4 bases. Germline V gene lookup returns CDR1 SGHNT and CDR2 YENEEA. CDR3 DNA sequence: TGTGCCAGCAGTTCGAGCGGGAGTGGATACGAGCAGTACTTC. It encodes CASSSSGSGYEQYF.

This clonotype was recorded many times. The chain employs TRBV25-1 and TRBJ2-7; D may be TRBD1 (6 bases). Trimming took off 2 bases at V and 3 bases at J, with 8 bases between the two ends. The CDR3 sequence is 13 residues long. Germline CDR1 is MGHDK and CDR2 is SYGVNS. CDR3 sequence: CASSEIQGYEQYF. The CDR3 DNA sequence: TGTGCCAGCAGTGAAATACAGGGCTACGAGCAGTACTTC.

This clonotype was recorded at least ten times. The chain employs TRBV4-2 and TRBJ1-1; maybe TRBD1 (5 bases). V shed 2 bases and J shed 11 bases, with 12 bases lying between them. This CDR3 is built from 12 residues. Germline V gives CDR1 LGHNA, CDR2 YNFKEQ. The CDR3 DNA follows: TGTGCCAGCAGCCAAAACCGGGACTCGGCTTTCTTT. Its protein product is CASSQNRDSAFF.

This clonotype was picked up many times. The V call is TRBV7-2, the J call TRBJ2-1; D might be TRBD1 (6 bases). This CDR3 spans 11 amino acids. Germline V gene lookup returns CDR1 SGHTA and CDR2 FQGNSA. Trimming cost V 1 base and J 16 bases, with 11 bases left between them. CDR3 coding DNA: TGTGCCAGCAGCTTAGAACAGGGTTGTTTCTTC. It yields the protein CASSLEQGCFF.

This clonotype was found many times. The chain uses TRBV5-1 and TRBJ2-1, with TRBD2 matching 9 bases. This CDR3 has 15 residues. CDR1 and CDR2 from the germline V gene are SGHRS and YFSETQ. Trimming at V came to 2 bases and at J to 8 bases, leaving 8 bases not matched to a gene. CDR3 sequence: CASSFLSSGNYEQFF. Here the CDR3 DNA reads TGCGCCAGCAGCTTCCTGTCTAGCGGGAACTATGAGCAGTTCTTC.

This clonotype was counted many times. The chain links TRBV7-9 to TRBJ1-4; tentatively, D is TRBD1 (5 bases). Looked up from germline, CDR1 is SEHNR and CDR2 is FQNEAQ (reference sequence). V lost 5 bases and J lost 3, with 13 bases in between. The CDR3 is made up of 15 amino acids. CDR3 sequence reads: CASSPPLGANEKLFF. The DNA for the CDR3 is TGTGCCAGCAGCCCGCCCTTGGGGGCTAATGAAAAACTGTTTTTT.

This clonotype was detected many times. The V call is TRBV4-1, the J call TRBJ2-7, with D maybe TRBD2 (6 bases). V was clipped by 6 bases and J by 4 bases, with 19 bases between them. CDR1 is MGHRA and CDR2 is YSYEKL in the germline V gene. The CDR3 extends over 15 amino acids. This CDR3 reads CASSGTGVQGYEQYF. CDR3 bases: TGCGCCAGCAGTGGTACGGGGGTCCAGGGTTACGAGCAGTACTTC.

This clonotype was observed many times. The CDR3 nucleotides read TGTGCCAGCAGCCCTGGGACGCGGTTCTACGAGCAGTACTTC. Translated, it gives CASSPGTRFYEQYF. The rearrangement links TRBV7-9 to TRBJ2-7; the D gene could be TRBD1 or TRBD2 (5 bases each). CDR1 SEHNR and CDR2 FQNEAQ come from the germline V gene (reference sequence). The CDR3 extends over 14 amino acids. The V end lost 5 bases, the J end lost 3 bases, and 14 bases lay between the germline ends. Looking up the rest from reference TRBV7-9 and TRBJ2-7 gives the full variable domain: DTGVSQNPRHKITKRGQNVTFRCDPISEHNRLYWYRQTLGQGPEFLTYFQNEAQLEKSRLLSDRFSAERPKGSFSTLEIQRTEQGDSAMYLCASSPGTRFYEQYFGPGTRLTVT.

This clonotype was detected ten times or more. This chain's CDR3 is CASSLGNGQETQYF. In DNA form, the CDR3 reads TGCGCCAGCAGCTTGGGGAACGGCCAAGAGACCCAGTACTTC. The J gene is TRBJ2-5, the V gene TRBV5-1; no clear D gene. Looked up from germline, CDR1 is SGHRS and CDR2 is YFSETQ. The CDR3 is 14 residues long. Trimming pared 0 bases from V and 1 base from J, leaving 7 bases between.

V and J are TRBV30 and TRBJ2-5; TRBD2 matches at 8 bases. CDR3 length: 14 amino acids. CDR1 and CDR2 (germline): GTSNPN, SVGIG (reference sequence). V lost 2 bases, J lost 0 bases, and 2 bases stayed unmatched. CDR3 DNA: TGTGCCTGGAGTCCGGGGGGGTACCAAGAGACCCAGTACTTC. The encoded protein is CAWSPGGYQETQYF.

This clonotype was observed at least ten times. The rearrangement uses TRBV5-5 and TRBJ1-4; no definite D call. Germline V gene lookup returns CDR1 SGHKS and CDR2 YYEKEE (reference sequence). The CDR3 spans 14 residues. V lost 3 bases and J lost 8, with 14 bases in between. The CDR3 DNA reads TGTGCCAGCAGCTCCCCCACGACGGTGGAAAAACTGTTTTTT. As protein: CASSSPTTVEKLFF. Combining the CDR3 with reference TRBV5-5 and TRBJ1-4 gives the whole variable domain DAGVTQSPTHLIKTRGQQVTLRCSPISGHKSVSWYQQVLGQGPQFIFQYYEKEERGRGNFPDRFSARQFPNYSSELNVNALLLGDSALYLCASSSPTTVEKLFFGSGTQLSVL.

This clonotype has a count of ten or more. The J gene is TRBJ1-2, the V gene TRBV29-1; no clear D gene. CDR3 size: 14 residues. Per germline, CDR1 SQVTM and CDR2 ANQGSEA. With 4 bases removed from V and 0 bases from J, the gap between germline ends came to 12 bases. CDR3 DNA: TGCAGCGTTGCCCCGGACCGCTCTAACTATGGCTACACCTTC. This codes for CSVAPDRSNYGYTF.

There are many counts of this clonotype. The chain joins TRBV19 to TRBJ2-7; TRBD2 might be the D (5 bases). CDR1 LNHDA and CDR2 SQIVND come from the germline V gene (reference sequence). Trimming left V 5 bases short and J 5 bases short, with 19 bases between. This CDR3 contains 15 residues. The CDR3 coding sequence is TGTGCCAGTAGTCCCCCTGGACTGCCCGTGGACGAGCAGTACTTC. Encoded protein: CASSPPGLPVDEQYF.

Remarks on this clonotype: Germline and junction disagree at one end, which may indicate a read error. The chain uses TRBV2 and TRBJ2-7, with D unresolved. Germline assignment: CDR1 SNHLY and CDR2 FYNNEI. CDR3 length equals 16 residues. The CDR3 loop is CATSEACSASSYEHYF. Here the CDR3 DNA reads TGTGCCACCAGTGAAGCGTGCAGCGCGAGCTCCTACGAGCACTACTTC.

Many counts were recorded for this clonotype. The V and J genes are TRBV6-5 and TRBJ2-1; 8 positions match TRBD1. The V gene end was trimmed by 2 bases and the J gene end by 12 bases; junction bases not matched to a gene: 3. Germline V gene sequence: CDR1 MNHEY, CDR2 SVGAGI. The CDR3 is made up of 12 amino acids. CDR3 coding DNA: TGTGCCAGCAGTTACCTCAGGGGGCTGCAGTTCTTC. Its translation is CASSYLRGLQFF.

This clonotype occurred many times. The V gene is TRBV6-2 or TRBV6-3, the J gene TRBJ2-6, with 14 bases fitting TRBD2. V gave up 6 bases and J gave up 4 bases; unmatched junction bases: 11. Per germline, CDR1 MNHEY and CDR2 SVGEGT. The CDR3 spans 19 residues. The CDR3 coding sequence is TGTGCCAGCAGCATCTATAGACTAGCGGGAGGGTCGGGGGCCAACGTCCTGACTTTC. It encodes CASSIYRLAGGSGANVLTF.

This clonotype was seen ten or more times. V is TRBV20-1 and J is TRBJ1-2; weak D call: TRBD1 (5 bases). The germline V gene encodes CDR1 DFQATT and CDR2 SNEGSKA (reference sequence). The CDR3 is 13 residues long. With 3 bases removed from V and 2 bases from J, the gap between germline ends came to 10 bases. The CDR3 protein is CSASQGVNYGYTF. The CDR3, as DNA: TGCAGTGCTAGTCAGGGAGTCAACTATGGCTACACCTTC.

This clonotype was counted between two and nine times. The genes are TRBV9 and TRBJ2-1, with 10 bases that match TRBD2. Trimming removed 3 bases from V and 0 bases from J; junction bases left unmatched: 0. The CDR3 has 15 residues. From germline, CDR1 is SGDLS and CDR2 YYNGEE. The CDR3 is CASSASGSSYNEQFF. CDR3 coding DNA: TGTGCCAGCAGCGCTAGCGGGAGCTCCTACAATGAGCAGTTCTTC.

The sample holds many counts of this clonotype. This sequence joins TRBV7-9 and TRBJ2-4; D is perhaps TRBD2 (6 bases). The CDR3 has 18 amino acids. Trimming left V 5 bases short and J 3 bases short, with 23 bases between. Germline assignment: CDR1 SEHNR and CDR2 FQNEAQ (reference sequence). The CDR3 nucleotides read TGTGCCAGCAGCCCTGTGGAGGGCCTACGGCGGGACAAAAACATTCAGTACTTC. It specifies CASSPVEGLRRDKNIQYF.